This passage covers 17 T cell receptor beta chains from one sample sequenced in a study of control samples from healthy donors and cancer patients. The protocol was immunoSEQ multiplex PCR, while the TCRdb copy is restricted to in-frame clones and leaves out a portion. Of about 120,000 clones in the sample, more than 75% are singletons; the top ten hold 2% to 2.5%. Material: blood. The receptors come from a woman in her seventies in good health.

The chain recombines TRBV19 with TRBJ2-2; 8 bases map to TRBD1. Trimming at V came to 5 bases and at J to 6 bases, leaving 11 bases not matched to a gene. The germline CDR1 and CDR2 sequences are LNHDA and SQIVND (reference sequence). The CDR3 runs 16 residues. DNA of the CDR3: TGTGCCAGTAGTGTCCTAGGACAGGGAGAGGCCGGGGAGCTGTTTTTT. This sequence encodes CASSVLGQGEAGELFF.

The gene calls are TRBV3-1 (or the pseudogene TRBV3-2) and TRBJ1-1, with 8 bases lining up with TRBD1. The trim removed 3 bases at V and 5 bases at J, leaving 8 bases unmatched. The CDR3 is 15 amino acids. The germline CDR1 and CDR2 sequences are LGHDT and YNNKEL (reference sequence). This CDR3 is CASSHRQGASTEAFF. Here the CDR3 DNA reads TGTGCCAGCAGCCACCGGCAGGGGGCAAGTACTGAAGCTTTCTTT.

This clone was recorded once. V gene TRBV4-1 combines with J gene TRBJ1-5; D gene ambiguous. Germline CDR1 is MGHRA and CDR2 is YSYEKL. V lost 1 base and J 2 bases, leaving 15 bases between the germline ends. There are 17 residues in the CDR3. The CDR3 sequence is CASSQAARGLGNQPQHF. The CDR3 DNA is TGCGCCAGCAGCCAAGCGGCCCGGGGTTTGGGCAATCAGCCCCAGCATTTT.

J is TRBJ2-7 and V is TRBV7-2, with 9 positions matching TRBD1. The length of the CDR3 is 15 residues. Per the germline V gene, CDR1 is SGHTA and CDR2 is FQGNSA. With 2 bases clipped from V and 2 bases from J, the junction kept 4 bases outside the gene matches. CDR3 sequence: CASSLMGQGPYEQYF. The DNA of the CDR3 is TGTGCCAGCAGCTTAATGGGACAGGGACCCTACGAGCAGTACTTC. Combining the CDR3 with reference TRBV7-2 and TRBJ2-7 gives the whole variable domain GAGVSQSPSNKVTEKGKDVELRCDPISGHTALYWYRQSLGQGLEFLIYFQGNSAPDKSGLPSDRFSAERTGGSVSTLTIQRTQQEDSAVYLCASSLMGQGPYEQYFGPGTRLTVT.

The V and J genes are TRBV5-1 and TRBJ2-3, with D possibly being TRBD2 (7 bases). Germline V gene data show CDR1 as SGHRS and CDR2 as YFSETQ. The V and J ends lost 7 bases and 1 base respectively, with 19 bases between them. This CDR3 is built from 16 residues. CDR3 loop: CASDFGGLAGTDTQYF. CDR3 DNA sequence: TGCGCCAGCGATTTCGGGGGGCTCGCTGGCACAGATACGCAGTATTTT.

The chain carries TRBV3-1 (or the pseudogene TRBV3-2) and TRBJ1-2; possible D gene TRBD1, 6 bases. The V gene's germline CDR1 is LGHDT and CDR2 YNNKEL (reference sequence). The CDR3 consists of 15 residues. V lost 3 bases and J lost 3, with 14 bases in between. DNA for the CDR3: TGTGCCAGCAGCCAGCGGTCAGGGGCGGACTATGGCTACACCTTC. Encoded protein: CASSQRSGADYGYTF.

This clone was detected only once. The chain links TRBV5-1 to TRBJ2-3; a possible D gene is TRBD2 (5 bases). Looked up from germline, CDR1 is SGHRS and CDR2 is YFSETQ. Trimming stripped 5 bases from V and 0 bases from J, with 16 bases between. CDR3 length: 16 residues. Here the CDR3 DNA reads TGCGCCAGCAGTGTCTTCGGGGAAACTAGCACAGATACGCAGTATTTT. This gives the protein CASSVFGETSTDTQYF. Using reference TRBV5-1 and TRBJ2-3 for the parts outside the CDR3, the full variable domain is KAGVTQTPRYLIKTRGQQVTLSCSPISGHRSVSWYQQTPGQGLQFLFEYFSETQRNKGNFPGRFSGRQFSNSRSEMNVSTLELGDSALYLCASSVFGETSTDTQYFGPGTRLTVL.

The sample holds one count of this clone. The chain recombines TRBV2 with TRBJ1-4; D is undetermined. Germline CDR1 SNHLY, CDR2 FYNNEI. V lost 6 bases and J 0 bases, leaving 8 bases between the germline ends. CDR3 length: 14 amino acids. CDR3 residues: CASSPFATNEKLFF. In nucleotides, the CDR3 is TGTGCCAGCAGCCCATTCGCAACTAATGAAAAACTGTTTTTT.

This rearrangement joins TRBV5-1 to TRBJ2-1; D gene uncertain. Germline V gene lookup returns CDR1 SGHRS and CDR2 YFSETQ. Trimming left V 2 bases short and J 4 bases short, with 7 bases between. The CDR3 extends over 13 amino acids. The CDR3 loop is CASSFEQYNEQFF. The CDR3 nucleotides are TGCGCCAGCAGCTTTGAACAGTACAATGAGCAGTTCTTC.

The chain's CDR3 is CASSLWMPPLSPLHF. The CDR3 bases are TGTGCCAGCAGTTTATGGATGCCTCCCCTTTCACCCCTCCACTTT. The chain combines TRBV27 with TRBJ1-6; D is undetermined. Deletions cut 1 base from V and 9 bases from J, with 13 bases between. The CDR3 is 15 amino acids. Germline loops: CDR1 MNHEY, CDR2 SMNVEV (reference sequence).

The chain recombines TRBV3-1 (or the pseudogene TRBV3-2) with TRBJ1-5; a weak D match, TRBD1 (5 bases). Germline loops: CDR1 LGHDT, CDR2 YNNKEL (reference sequence). V gave up 1 base and J gave up 3 bases, with 7 bases separating them. The CDR3 contains 14 residues. The CDR3 protein is CASSQAGYNQPQHF. In DNA form, the CDR3 reads TGTGCCAGCAGCCAAGCAGGGTACAATCAGCCCCAGCATTTT.

In DNA form, the CDR3 reads TGTGCCAGCAGCTTAGGATCAGGCAGAGCGAACTATGGCTACACCTTC. Its protein product is CASSLGSGRANYGYTF. The chain couples TRBV7-9 to TRBJ1-2; D is unresolved. The V and J ends lost 1 base and 2 bases respectively, with 14 bases between them. This CDR3 has 16 residues. CDR1 SEHNR and CDR2 FQNEAQ come from the germline V gene (reference sequence). The variable domain in full, with the rest retrieved from reference TRBV7-9 and TRBJ1-2, is DTGVSQNPRHKITKRGQNVTFRCDPISEHNRLYWYRQTLGQGPEFLTYFQNEAQLEKSRLLSDRFSAERPKGSFSTLEIQRTEQGDSAMYLCASSLGSGRANYGYTFGSGTRLTVV.

The chain combines TRBV9 with TRBJ2-3, with 13 positions matching TRBD2. CDR1 SGDLS and CDR2 YYNGEE come from the germline V gene. With V trimmed by 4 bases and J by 6 bases, 8 bases remained unmatched. The CDR3 is 16 amino acids. The CDR3 protein is CASSPRTSGGWDTQYF. CDR3 DNA: TGTGCCAGCAGCCCCCGGACTAGCGGGGGTTGGGATACGCAGTATTTT.

The chain joins TRBV2 to TRBJ2-2, with D perhaps TRBD1 (6 bases). Deletions cut 2 bases from V and 0 bases from J, with 10 bases between. Germline lookup yields CDR1 SNHLY and CDR2 FYNNEI. CDR3 length: 16 amino acids. For the CDR3, the DNA is TGTGCCAGCAGTGAATTGGGGGCTTCGAACACCGGGGAGCTGTTTTTT. Encoded protein: CASSELGASNTGELFF. The full variable domain, completed using reference TRBV2 and TRBJ2-2, is EPEVTQTPSHQVTQMGQEVILRCVPISNHLYFYWYRQILGQKVEFLVSFYNNEISEKSEIFDDQFSVERPDGSNFTLKIRSTKLEDSAMYFCASSELGASNTGELFFGEGSRLTVL.

The gene calls are TRBV10-3 and TRBJ1-5; a weak D match, TRBD1 (6 bases). The CDR3 is 15 residues long. Trimming removed 0 bases at V and 9 bases at J, with 15 bases between. Per germline, CDR1 ENHRY and CDR2 SYGVKD. The CDR3 is CAISESKGENPPQHF. The CDR3 coding sequence is TGTGCCATCAGTGAGTCGAAGGGGGAAAACCCGCCCCAGCATTTT.

The rearrangement links TRBV3-1 (or the pseudogene TRBV3-2) to TRBJ2-2, with 12 positions matching TRBD2. From germline, CDR1 is LGHDT and CDR2 YNNKEL (reference sequence). Trimming at V came to 0 bases and at J to 1 base, leaving 6 bases not matched to a gene. The CDR3 has 19 amino acids. The CDR3: CASSQDRILAGGNTGELFF. The CDR3 nucleotides read TGTGCCAGCAGCCAAGATCGTATACTAGCGGGGGGGAACACCGGGGAGCTGTTTTTT.

The chain uses TRBV27 and TRBJ2-5; 9 bases are a match to TRBD1. CDR1 is MNHEY and CDR2 is SMNVEV in the germline V gene (reference sequence). With V trimmed by 4 bases and J by 4 bases, 7 bases remained unmatched. CDR3 length equals 15 residues. CDR3 in DNA: TGTGCCAGCAGTTCCCACGGACAGGGGAGAGAGACCCAGTACTTC. Encoded protein: CASSSHGQGRETQYF.